A single sample is the source of the 10 T cell receptor beta chains below, sequenced in a study of somatic mutations in cytotoxic T cells in rheumatoid arthritis. Sequencing was performed with immunoSEQ multiplex PCR; in TCRdb, only in-frame clones are kept and a portion is missing. The sample holds about 10,000 clones, around 82% seen once. The source material was CD8+ T cells sorted from blood. The receptors come from an adult with rheumatoid arthritis.

The gene calls are TRBV6-1 and TRBJ2-5; no reliable D call. CDR3 length equals 11 residues. The germline V gene encodes CDR1 MNHNS and CDR2 SASEGT. Trimming took 7 bases from V and 5 from J, leaving 8 bases between them. The CDR3 here is CASIIWETQYF. CDR3 nucleotides: TGTGCCAGCATAATATGGGAGACCCAGTACTTC.

J is TRBJ1-6 and V is TRBV2; 10 bases are shared with TRBD1. The CDR3 runs to 15 residues. V lost 6 bases to trimming and J lost 6 bases; unmatched junction nucleotides: 5. Germline V gene sequence: CDR1 SNHLY, CDR2 FYNNEI. CDR3 amino acids: CASRPGTGANSPLHF. CDR3 DNA: TGTGCCAGCAGGCCCGGGACAGGGGCTAATTCACCCCTCCACTTT.

The chain joins TRBV5-8 to TRBJ2-2; 10 bases agree with TRBD1. Germline V gene data show CDR1 as SGHTS and CDR2 as YDEGEE. The CDR3 is made up of 16 amino acids. The junction had 8 bases not matched to a gene; V was cut back by 4 bases and J by 5 bases. As DNA, the CDR3 is TGTGCCAGCAGCCCGGCCGGGACAGGGGCTACCGGGGAGCTGTTTTTT. This codes for CASSPAGTGATGELFF.

The chain has TRBV19 and TRBJ2-7; no definite D call. The CDR3 extends over 13 amino acids. The germline V gene has CDR1 LNHDA and CDR2 SQIVND (reference sequence). Trimming cost V 5 bases and J 3 bases, with 11 bases left between them. This chain's CDR3 is CASSLGIRYEQYF. The CDR3 DNA sequence: TGTGCCAGTAGTCTGGGAATACGCTACGAGCAGTACTTC.

This chain joins TRBV2 and TRBJ1-6; perhaps TRBD1 as D (5 bases). CDR1 SNHLY and CDR2 FYNNEI come from the germline V gene. The CDR3 spans 15 residues. Trimming took off 6 bases at V and 7 bases at J, with 16 bases between the two ends. For the CDR3, the DNA is TGTGCCAGCAGGGAGCAAGGGGAGATAAATTCACCCCTCCACTTT. This sequence encodes CASREQGEINSPLHF.

V gene TRBV5-1 combines with J gene TRBJ1-1, with TRBD1 identical over 10 bases. The germline V gene has CDR1 SGHRS and CDR2 YFSETQ. V lost 4 bases to trimming and J lost 3 bases; unmatched junction nucleotides: 6. The CDR3 loop spans 15 amino acids. CDR3 loop: CASSRTGGPHTEAFF. The CDR3 nucleotides are TGCGCCAGCAGCAGGACAGGGGGGCCGCACACTGAAGCTTTCTTT.

The chain joins TRBV19 to TRBJ2-7; unclear D gene. Trimming shortened V by 5 bases and J by 0 bases, and 14 bases separated the two germline ends. The CDR3 has 15 residues. The V gene's germline CDR1 is LNHDA and CDR2 SQIVND (reference sequence). The CDR3 DNA sequence: TGTGCCAGTAGTCCCCGGGCTAAGAGCTCCTACGAGCAGTACTTC. This encodes CASSPRAKSSYEQYF.

The chain combines TRBV30 with TRBJ2-7; D possibly uses TRBD1 or TRBD2 (6 bases each). Trimming cost V 2 bases and J 4 bases, with 21 bases left between them. CDR3 length equals 16 residues. CDR1 and CDR2 from the germline V gene are GTSNPN and SVGIG (reference sequence). Here the CDR3 reads CAWSSRPGAVRYEQYF. CDR3 bases: TGTGCCTGGAGTTCCCGGCCGGGGGCGGTTAGGTACGAGCAGTACTTC. Drawing the rest from reference TRBV30 and TRBJ2-7, the complete variable domain is SQTIHQWPATLVQPVGSPLSLECTVEGTSNPNLYWYRQAAGRGLQLLFYSVGIGQISSEVPQNLSASRPQDRQFILSSKKLLLSDSGFYLCAWSSRPGAVRYEQYFGPGTRLTVT.

The chain is built from TRBV6-5 and TRBJ2-5; D call uncertain. Germline CDR1 is MNHEY and CDR2 is SVGAGI. The CDR3 runs to 14 residues. V gave up 0 bases and J gave up 1 base, with 6 bases separating them. This chain's CDR3 is CASSYSTGQETQYF. In DNA, the CDR3 is TGTGCCAGCAGTTACTCGACTGGCCAAGAGACCCAGTACTTC.

The rearrangement uses TRBV19 and TRBJ2-7; perhaps TRBD2 as D (5 bases). Germline V CDR1 and CDR2: LNHDA, SQIVND (reference sequence). The CDR3 length is 11 residues. V was clipped by 4 bases and J by 4 bases, with 5 bases between them. CDR3 region: CASSSGYEQYF. The CDR3 bases are TGTGCCAGTAGTAGCGGGTACGAGCAGTACTTC.